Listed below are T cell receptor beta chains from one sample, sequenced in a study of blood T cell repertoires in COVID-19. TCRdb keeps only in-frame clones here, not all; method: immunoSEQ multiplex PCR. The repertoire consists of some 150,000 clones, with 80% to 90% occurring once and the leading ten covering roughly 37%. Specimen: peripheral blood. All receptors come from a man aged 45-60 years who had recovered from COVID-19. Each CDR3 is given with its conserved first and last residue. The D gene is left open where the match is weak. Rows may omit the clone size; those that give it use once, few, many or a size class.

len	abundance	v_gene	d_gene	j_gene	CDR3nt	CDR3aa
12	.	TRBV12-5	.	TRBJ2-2	TGTGCTAGTGGCCTCAGCGCCGGGGAGCTGTTTTTT	CASGLSAGELFF
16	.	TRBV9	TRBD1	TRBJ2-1	TGTGCCAGCAGCGCCGAGGGACAGGGGTACTACAATGAGCAGTTCTTC	CASSAEGQGYYNEQFF
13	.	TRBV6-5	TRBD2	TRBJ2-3	TGTGCCAGCACTAGCGGGGTCAGGGATACGCAGTATTTT	CASTSGVRDTQYF
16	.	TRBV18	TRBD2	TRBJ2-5	TGTGCCAGCTCACCACGACCCCCCAGCGGGGGTGAGACCCAGTACTTC	CASSPRPPSGGETQYF
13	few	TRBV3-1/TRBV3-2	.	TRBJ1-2	TGTGCCAGCAGCCTGGCCTCCGACTATGGCTACACCTTC	CASSLASDYGYTF
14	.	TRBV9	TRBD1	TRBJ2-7	TGTGCCAGCAGCGGAGACGGACAGGGTCTCGAGCAGTACTTC	CASSGDGQGLEQYF
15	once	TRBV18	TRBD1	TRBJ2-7	TGTGCCAGCTCACCGACCCTCGGGACAGCTTACGAGCAGTACTTC	CASSPTLGTAYEQYF
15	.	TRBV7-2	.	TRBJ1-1	TGTGCCAGCAGCGAGGCTACAGGGTTCGGCACTGAAGCTTTCTTT	CASSEATGFGTEAFF
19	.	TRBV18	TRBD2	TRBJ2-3	TGTGCCAGCTCACTCACAAAGACTAGCGGGGGGGCCCGCACAGATACGCAGTATTTT	CASSLTKTSGGARTDTQYF
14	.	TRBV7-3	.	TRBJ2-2	TGTGCCAGCAGCCGAATGGGGGCTACCGGGGAGCTGTTTTTT	CASSRMGATGELFF
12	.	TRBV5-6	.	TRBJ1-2	TGTGCCAGCAGCTTAAGGGGGGGTGGCTACACCTTC	CASSLRGGGYTF